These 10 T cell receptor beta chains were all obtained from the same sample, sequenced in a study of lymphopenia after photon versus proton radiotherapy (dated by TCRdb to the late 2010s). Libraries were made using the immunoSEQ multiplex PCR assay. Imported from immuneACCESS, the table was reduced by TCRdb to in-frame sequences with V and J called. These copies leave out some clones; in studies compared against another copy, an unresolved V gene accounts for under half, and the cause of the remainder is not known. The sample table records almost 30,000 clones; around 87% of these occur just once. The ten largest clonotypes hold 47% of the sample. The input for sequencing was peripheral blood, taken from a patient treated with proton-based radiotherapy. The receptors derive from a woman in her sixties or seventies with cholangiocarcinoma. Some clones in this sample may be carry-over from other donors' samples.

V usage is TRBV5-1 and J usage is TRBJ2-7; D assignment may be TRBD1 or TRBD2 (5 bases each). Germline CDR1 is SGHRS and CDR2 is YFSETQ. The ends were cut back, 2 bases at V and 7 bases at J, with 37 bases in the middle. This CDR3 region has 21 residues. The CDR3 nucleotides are TGCGCCAGCAGCTTCTGGCCCATCTCTCCATCCGGGACGCGACCAGACGCGGAGCAGTACTTC. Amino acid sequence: CASSFWPISPSGTRPDAEQYF.

CDR3 in DNA: TGCGCCAGCGCTTTGGGCGGGGGACCCTACGAGCAGTACTTC. Its translation: CASALGGGPYEQYF. This rearrangement joins TRBV5-1 to TRBJ2-7; 7 bases align to TRBD2. The CDR3 totals 14 residues. Germline V gene lookup returns CDR1 SGHRS and CDR2 YFSETQ. V was pared by 7 bases and J by 2 bases, with 9 bases of the junction left unmatched. Using reference TRBV5-1 and TRBJ2-7 for the parts outside the CDR3, the full variable domain is KAGVTQTPRYLIKTRGQQVTLSCSPISGHRSVSWYQQTPGQGLQFLFEYFSETQRNKGNFPGRFSGRQFSNSRSEMNVSTLELGDSALYLCASALGGGPYEQYFGPGTRLTVT.

This CDR3 is CASSLSMGGLYEQYF. The CDR3 coding sequence is TGTGCCAGCAGTTTATCGATGGGGGGGCTTTACGAGCAGTACTTC. V gene TRBV27 combines with J gene TRBJ2-7; D possibly corresponds to TRBD2 (7 bases). The germline V gene has CDR1 MNHEY and CDR2 SMNVEV (reference sequence). This CDR3 spans 15 amino acids. V was pared by 0 bases and J by 4 bases, with 13 bases between.

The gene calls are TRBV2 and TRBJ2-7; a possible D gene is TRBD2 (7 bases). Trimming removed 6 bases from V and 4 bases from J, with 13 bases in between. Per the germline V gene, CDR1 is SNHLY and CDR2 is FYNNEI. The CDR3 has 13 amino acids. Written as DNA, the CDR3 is TGTGCCAGCAGCCGGGGGGCCCGGTACGAGCAGTACTTC. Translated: CASSRGARYEQYF.

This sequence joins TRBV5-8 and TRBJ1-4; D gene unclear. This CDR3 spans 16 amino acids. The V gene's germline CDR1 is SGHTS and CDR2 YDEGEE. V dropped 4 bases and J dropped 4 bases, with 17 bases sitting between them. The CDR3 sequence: CASSTMDGKLNEKLFF. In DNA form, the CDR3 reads TGTGCCAGCAGCACCATGGACGGAAAACTTAATGAAAAACTGTTTTTT.

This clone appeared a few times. Here the CDR3 reads CASSRRTKKLFF. For the CDR3, the DNA is TGTGCCAGTAGTCGACGGACTAAAAAACTGTTTTTT. V is TRBV19 and J is TRBJ1-4; D is unclear. Germline V CDR1 and CDR2: LNHDA, SQIVND (reference sequence). V was shortened by 5 bases and J by 9 bases, with 10 bases between the two germline ends. CDR3 size: 12 residues.

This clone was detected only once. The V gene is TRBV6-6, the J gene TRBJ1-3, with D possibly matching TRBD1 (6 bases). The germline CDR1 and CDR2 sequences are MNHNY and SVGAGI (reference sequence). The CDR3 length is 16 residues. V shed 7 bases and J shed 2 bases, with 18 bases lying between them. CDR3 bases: TGTGCCAGCACCAACCCGACAGGCTTTACTGGAAACACCATATATTTT. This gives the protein CASTNPTGFTGNTIYF.

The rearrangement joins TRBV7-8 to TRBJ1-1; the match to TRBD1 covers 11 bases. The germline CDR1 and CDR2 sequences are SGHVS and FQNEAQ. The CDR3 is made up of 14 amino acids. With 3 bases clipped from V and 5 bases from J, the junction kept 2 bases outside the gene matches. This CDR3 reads CASSFGTGGTEAFF. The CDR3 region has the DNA TGTGCCAGCAGCTTTGGGACAGGGGGGACTGAAGCTTTCTTT.

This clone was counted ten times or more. CDR3 sequence: CASSQEVEGAIYGYTF. In DNA, the CDR3 is TGCGCCAGCAGCCAAGAAGTGGAGGGGGCAATCTATGGCTACACCTTC. V usage is TRBV4-3 and J usage is TRBJ1-2; 7 bases agree with TRBD1. Germline-derived CDR1 and CDR2 are LGHNA and YSLEER. The V segment lost 0 bases and the J segment 4 bases; nucleotides outside the gene matches: 8. The CDR3 loop spans 16 amino acids.

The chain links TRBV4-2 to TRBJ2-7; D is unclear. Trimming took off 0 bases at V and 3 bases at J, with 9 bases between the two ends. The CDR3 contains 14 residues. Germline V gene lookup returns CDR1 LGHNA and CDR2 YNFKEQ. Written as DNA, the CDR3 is TGTGCCAGCAGCCAAGACCGGCTATACTACGAGCAGTACTTC. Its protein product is CASSQDRLYYEQYF.